What follows are 30 T cell receptor beta chains derived from one specimen sequenced in a study of blood T cell repertoires in COVID-19. Generated by immunoSEQ multiplex PCR, the TCRdb table keeps only in-frame clones and is missing some. The sample lists 470,000 or so clones; approximately 83% were seen once. Material for sequencing was peripheral blood. The receptors were sampled from a human donor in a cohort sampled during active COVID-19.

V gene TRBV10-2 combines with J gene TRBJ2-5; a weak D match, TRBD1 (6 bases). V dropped 2 bases and J dropped 7 bases, with 17 bases sitting between them. The CDR3 totals 15 residues. CDR1 and CDR2 (germline): WSHSY, SAAADI. CDR3 DNA: TGCGCCAGCAGTGAGAATGCAGGGGCCTCCGGGACCCAGTACTTC. Protein product: CASSENAGASGTQYF.

This rearrangement joins TRBV7-8 to TRBJ1-1, with D hard to call. The germline CDR1 and CDR2 sequences are SGHVS and FQNEAQ. V was clipped by 2 bases and J by 0 bases, with 13 bases between them. The CDR3 runs 16 residues. The DNA of the CDR3 is TGTGCCAGCAGCTTAACAGCTCGACCCATGAACACTGAAGCTTTCTTT. Amino acid sequence: CASSLTARPMNTEAFF.

The chain couples TRBV23-1 to TRBJ2-2; 7 positions agree with TRBD1. TRBV23-1 has ORF status, its function being uncertain. Unmatched junction bases numbered 18, after V lost 1 base and J lost 1 base. The CDR3 covers 21 residues. DNA of the CDR3: TGCGCCAGCAGTCAATTATCTAGGCCCACTCTAGGGACAGAGAACACCGGGGAGCTGTTTTTT. Protein product: CASSQLSRPTLGTENTGELFF.

The chain employs TRBV30 and TRBJ1-1; TRBD1 matches at 9 bases. The junction had 4 bases not matched to a gene; V was cut back by 5 bases and J by 3 bases. This CDR3 comprises 13 residues. Germline V CDR1 and CDR2: GTSNPN, SVGIG (reference sequence). CDR3 sequence reads: CAWGGQGDTEAFF. DNA for the CDR3: TGTGCCTGGGGGGGACAGGGTGACACTGAAGCTTTCTTT.

V gene TRBV30 combines with J gene TRBJ2-7, with 9 positions matching TRBD1. Germline V gene data show CDR1 as GTSNPN and CDR2 as SVGIG (reference sequence). This CDR3 has 14 residues. Losses at the gene ends were 0 bases for V and 6 bases for J; bases not matched to a gene: 6. The CDR3 region has the DNA TGTGCCTGGAGTGTACGGTGGGACAGGGTCGAGCAGTACTTC. It specifies CAWSVRWDRVEQYF.

This clone was seen a handful of times. V is TRBV5-1 and J is TRBJ2-3; no definite D call. Trimming shortened V by 0 bases and J by 4 bases, and 12 bases separated the two germline ends. The CDR3 sequence is 15 residues long. Germline CDR1 SGHRS, CDR2 YFSETQ. The CDR3 DNA reads as TGCGCCAGCAGCTTGGATGGCTCCTTCGCAGATACGCAGTATTTT. This sequence encodes CASSLDGSFADTQYF.

Details on this clone: This CDR3 is also generated by other DNA sequences in the sample. J is TRBJ1-1 and V is TRBV9, with TRBD1 as a possible D gene (5 bases). V lost 0 bases and J 0 bases, leaving 9 bases between the germline ends. The length of the CDR3 is 15 residues. The germline V gene has CDR1 SGDLS and CDR2 YYNGEE. CDR3 in DNA: TGTGCCAGCAGCGTAGTGGGGGGTTTGAACACTGAAGCTTTCTTT. This gives the protein CASSVVGGLNTEAFF.

The chain is built from TRBV14 and TRBJ2-3; 12 bases fit TRBD2. Germline trimming cut 4 bases from V and 5 bases from J; bases unmatched to any gene: 13. Germline values: CDR1 SGHDN, CDR2 FVKESK. CDR3 size: 18 residues. DNA for the CDR3: TGTGCCAGCAGCCCGCTTCGGCTAGCGGGAGGGCAGGGAGATACGCAGTATTTT. It codes for CASSPLRLAGGQGDTQYF.

The chain combines TRBV5-8 with TRBJ1-2; TRBD1 might be the D (5 bases). The CDR3 contains 14 residues. Trimming removed 4 bases from V and 6 bases from J, with 16 bases in between. The germline V gene encodes CDR1 SGHTS and CDR2 YDEGEE. CDR3: CASSPTRVWDGYTF. In DNA form, the CDR3 reads TGTGCCAGCAGCCCAACCAGGGTTTGGGATGGCTACACCTTC.

The chain joins TRBV3-1 (or the pseudogene TRBV3-2) to TRBJ2-1; a weak D match, TRBD2 (5 bases). The CDR3 runs to 16 residues. In germline, CDR1 is LGHDT, CDR2 YNNKEL (reference sequence). V dropped 0 bases and J dropped 12 bases, with 21 bases sitting between them. In DNA, the CDR3 is TGTGCCAGCAGCCAAGAAGTGCGGGTCCTGAACCCACCGCAGTTCTTC. Its protein product is CASSQEVRVLNPPQFF.

This sequence joins TRBV29-1 and TRBJ2-1; 9 positions agree with TRBD2. Germline CDR1 SQVTM, CDR2 ANQGSEA. This CDR3 has 12 residues. V trimming: 4 bases; J trimming: 14 bases; junction bases outside the gene matches: 9. CDR3 sequence: CSVVVLAGYEFF. The DNA for the CDR3 is TGCAGCGTTGTCGTACTAGCGGGCTACGAGTTCTTC.

The chain's CDR3 is CASSVGGGETQYF. In DNA, the CDR3 is TGTGCCAGCAGTGTTGGGGGAGGTGAGACCCAGTACTTC. The rearrangement uses TRBV25-1 and TRBJ2-5, with D possibly being TRBD2 (6 bases). Germline-derived CDR1 and CDR2 are MGHDK and SYGVNS. The CDR3 runs to 13 residues. Trimming removed 4 bases at V and 5 bases at J, with 11 bases between.

The chain uses TRBV6-5 and TRBJ2-1; D might be TRBD2 (6 bases). V was shortened by 5 bases and J by 3 bases, with 14 bases between the two germline ends. This CDR3 spans 15 amino acids. The V gene's germline CDR1 is MNHEY and CDR2 SVGAGI. DNA of the CDR3: TGTGCCAGCAGTACCAGCGGGTGGGGCTACAATGAGCAGTTCTTC. Translation gives CASSTSGWGYNEQFF.

The rearrangement links TRBV11-1 to TRBJ1-1; a weak D match, TRBD1 (5 bases). Germline CDR1 and CDR2: SGHAT and FQDESV (reference sequence). Trimming shortened V by 6 bases and J by 0 bases, and 14 bases separated the two germline ends. The CDR3 covers 15 residues. In DNA, the CDR3 is TGTGCCAGCAGGCCGAGGGGAGGATTGAACACTGAAGCTTTCTTT. As protein: CASRPRGGLNTEAFF.

This chain links TRBV27 with TRBJ1-1, with 7 nucleotides matching TRBD1. V trimming: 7 bases; J trimming: 5 bases; junction bases outside the gene matches: 10. This CDR3 region has 14 residues. The germline CDR1 and CDR2 sequences are MNHEY and SMNVEV (reference sequence). DNA of the CDR3: TGTGCCAGCACCCAACAAACAGGGGTAACTGAAGCTTTCTTT. It specifies CASTQQTGVTEAFF.

J is TRBJ1-1 and V is TRBV15; no definite D call. Trimming shortened V by 1 base and J by 1 base, and 7 bases separated the two germline ends. The CDR3 length is 14 residues. Germline loops: CDR1 LNHNV, CDR2 YYDKDF (reference sequence). CDR3 DNA: TGTGCCACCAGCAGAGTTTCACAGAACACTGAAGCTTTCTTT. This encodes CATSRVSQNTEAFF.

The V call is TRBV24-1, the J call TRBJ2-5, with a tentative D call TRBD1 (7 bases). Trimming removed 1 base from V and 4 bases from J, with 15 bases in between. There are 16 residues in the CDR3. Germline CDR1 is KGHDR and CDR2 is SFDVKD. As DNA, the CDR3 is TGTGCCACCAGTGATTTCGTCAGGGGGGCTGTAGAGACCCAGTACTTC. Its protein product is CATSDFVRGAVETQYF.

In this sample, this clone turned up once. The rearrangement links TRBV4-2 to TRBJ1-1, with D tentatively TRBD1 (5 bases). Trimming removed 1 base from V and 3 bases from J, with 15 bases in between. The CDR3 contains 16 residues. Germline loops: CDR1 LGHNA, CDR2 YNFKEQ. CDR3 DNA sequence: TGTGCCAGCAGCCAAGTTCAGGGTAACTTCTACACTGAAGCTTTCTTT. Translation gives CASSQVQGNFYTEAFF.

In regard to this clone: A junction end diverges from the germline sequence, so it may reflect a read error. For the CDR3, the DNA is TGTGCCAGCAGCTTAGGCCGACAGTCCCGACGCGCCTTC. Residues: CASSLGRQSRRAF. This chain links TRBV11-1 with TRBJ1-2, with D maybe TRBD1 (5 bases). This CDR3 has 13 residues. CDR1 is SGHAT, CDR2 FQDESV, per germline (reference sequence).

This chain links TRBV5-4 with TRBJ2-5; D is perhaps TRBD1 (5 bases). Looked up from germline, CDR1 is SGHNT and CDR2 is YYREEE (reference sequence). Trimming removed 2 bases from V and 1 base from J, with 9 bases in between. This CDR3 contains 14 residues. CDR3 coding DNA: TGTGCCAGCAGCTTTCAGGGCGCCCAAGAGACCCAGTACTTC. Its translation is CASSFQGAQETQYF.

The chain employs TRBV2 and TRBJ1-1, with TRBD1 matching over 9 bases. V dropped 6 bases and J dropped 5; count of bases not matched to a gene: 4. CDR3 length: 13 amino acids. From germline, CDR1 is SNHLY and CDR2 FYNNEI. CDR3 sequence: CASRGQGFTEAFF. The CDR3 coding sequence is TGTGCCAGCAGGGGACAGGGTTTTACTGAAGCTTTCTTT.

The chain recombines TRBV6-5 with TRBJ2-1; D gene ambiguous. This CDR3 spans 11 amino acids. Trimming shortened V by 8 bases and J by 7 bases, and 9 bases separated the two germline ends. CDR1 is MNHEY and CDR2 is SVGAGI in the germline V gene. The CDR3 sequence: CASRQNNEQFF. The CDR3 bases are TGTGCCAGCCGCCAGAATAATGAGCAGTTCTTC.

This chain uses TRBV28 with TRBJ1-5; D is perhaps TRBD1 (6 bases). Trimming removed 3 bases at V and 6 bases at J, with 12 bases between. The CDR3 extends over 14 amino acids. From germline, CDR1 is MDHEN and CDR2 SYDVKM. The CDR3: CASSLPGAFQPQHF. The CDR3 nucleotides are TGTGCCAGCAGTTTGCCAGGGGCCTTTCAGCCCCAGCATTTT.

V usage is TRBV6-5 and J usage is TRBJ2-5; D not certain. Trimming shortened V by 0 bases and J by 4 bases, and 3 bases separated the two germline ends. The CDR3 runs to 12 residues. From germline, CDR1 is MNHEY and CDR2 SVGAGI. As DNA, the CDR3 is TGTGCCAGCAGTTACTCGAGAGAGACCCAGTACTTC. This gives the protein CASSYSRETQYF.

This chain links TRBV28 with TRBJ2-2, with unresolved D. V lost 6 bases to trimming and J lost 2 bases, with 13 bases between them. Per the germline V gene, CDR1 is MDHEN and CDR2 is SYDVKM. This CDR3 comprises 15 residues. The DNA for the CDR3 is TGTGCCAGCAGCCGCGTGACAATCAACACCGGGGAGCTGTTTTTT. This encodes CASSRVTINTGELFF.

The chain uses TRBV7-3 and TRBJ2-7; TRBD2 matches 9 bases. The CDR3 totals 15 residues. The V gene's germline CDR1 is SGHTA and CDR2 FQGTGA. V lost 6 bases and J lost 4; bases outside the gene matches: 10. CDR3 bases: TGTGCCAGCAGACCGCAGCCAGCGGGAGGATACGAGCAGTACTTC. Protein product: CASRPQPAGGYEQYF.

The CDR3 DNA is TGTGCTAGTGCTGGACAGGGGAACACCGGGGAGCTGTTTTTT. Amino acids: CASAGQGNTGELFF. The J gene is TRBJ2-2, the V gene TRBV12-5, with 8 bases fitting TRBD1. The trim removed 7 bases at V and 1 base at J, leaving 2 bases unmatched. The CDR3 is 14 amino acids. CDR1 and CDR2 (germline): LGHNT, FRNRAP.

The V gene is TRBV27, the J gene TRBJ1-2, with D possibly being TRBD1 (6 bases). Germline-derived CDR1 and CDR2 are MNHEY and SMNVEV (reference sequence). The CDR3 covers 15 residues. V shed 5 bases and J shed 7 bases, with 20 bases lying between them. The CDR3 DNA follows: TGTGCCAGCAGTCCCCCAGGGGACCCGTTTACTGGCTACACCTTC. Protein product: CASSPPGDPFTGYTF.

This chain uses TRBV19 with TRBJ1-5, with TRBD1 matching 9 bases. The CDR3 has 14 amino acids. The trim removed 6 bases at V and 5 bases at J, leaving 5 bases unmatched. Per germline, CDR1 LNHDA and CDR2 SQIVND (reference sequence). The CDR3 bases are TGTGCCAGTAGCCTCTGGACAGGGGATCAGCCCCAGCATTTT. Its protein product is CASSLWTGDQPQHF. Filled out from reference TRBV19 and TRBJ1-5, the complete variable domain reads DGGITQSPKYLFRKEGQNVTLSCEQNLNHDAMYWYRQDPGQGLRLIYYSQIVNDFQKGDIAEGYSVSREKKESFPLTVTSAQKNPTAFYLCASSLWTGDQPQHFGDGTRLSIL.

The chain has TRBV19 and TRBJ2-2; TRBD1 agrees at 7 bases. The germline V gene encodes CDR1 LNHDA and CDR2 SQIVND (reference sequence). The CDR3 contains 16 residues. With 1 base clipped from V and 4 bases from J, the junction kept 6 bases outside the gene matches. The CDR3 loop reads CASSIVGNRGTGELFF. The CDR3 DNA is TGTGCCAGTAGTATAGTTGGGAACAGGGGCACCGGGGAGCTGTTTTTT.